This record looks at one TCR beta chain sequence and its context. This specimen comes from a study of T cells in Graves' hyperthyroidism and ophthalmopathy. The TCR beta CDR3 regions underwent amplification using RNA transcripts as the source. HTBI primers were used for first-round RT-PCR of the TCR CDR3. MiXCR was run by TCRdb on the multiplex PCR reads, yielding one entry per CDR3 protein. The sample consists of 470,000 or so distinct CDR3 sequences, about a fifth of them appearing once. Looked up from germline, CDR1 is DFQATT and CDR2 is SNEGSKA (reference sequence). The CDR3 covers 13 residues. The V and J ends lost 6 bases and 4 bases, in that order; junction bases with no gene match: 7.

The source material was blood. The sequence derives from a man aged 18-30 years with Graves' hyperthyroidism. The chain carries TRBV20-1 and TRBJ2-7, with 9 bases lining up with TRBD1. CDR3: CSATQGARYEQYF. The DNA of the CDR3 is TGCAGTGCAACACAGGGGGCGAGGTACGAGCAGTACTTC.